The following is a T cell receptor beta chain sequence with its context. The sample originates from a study of cytomegalovirus exposure and HLA in healthy donors. CDR3 length: 14 residues. Germline lookup yields CDR1 SGHDN and CDR2 FVKESK. After removal of 0 bases from V and 10 bases from J, the junction contained 3 bases not matched to a gene. With 60 Vbeta and 13 Jbeta primers, the PCR was carried out. In the original analysis: An analysis performed later counted about 80 million unique TCR beta chains (roughly 11 million of them shared). Some clones are missing from TCRdb's copy, which holds only in-frame ones; the method was immunoSEQ multiplex PCR. V, J and clone size derive from that table, while D and trimming were established from the DNA sequence. The sample contains approximately 150,000 clones, roughly 80% of which appear only once.

This sequence joins TRBV14 and TRBJ1-6; 7 bases agree with TRBD1. Sequenced: PBMCs. This sequence was found in a woman aged 40-49 years in good health and CMV-seropositive. CDR3 nucleotides: TGTGCCAGCAGCCAAGATGTACAGGGGTCACCCCTCCACTTT. It encodes CASSQDVQGSPLHF.